These T cell receptor beta chains were read from a single sample in a study of T-cell reconstitution after alpha-beta-depleted transplantation in children. TCRdb reprocessed the PCR reads via MiXCR and lists one record per CDR3 protein. The table lists 450,000 to 600,000 distinct CDR3 sequences, over 9.5% of them singletons, with 2% to 2.5% in the top ten. The material was PBMCs, obtained before TCRalphabeta/CD19-depleted stem cell transplant. All receptors derive from a child under 10 years old with inherited bone marrow failure, due to receive a stem cell transplant. Each CDR3 is given with its conserved first and last residue. D genes are given only for firm matches. Some rows have no size entry. The others give once, few or many, or a class for an expanded clone.

J gene,D gene,clone size,V gene,CDR3 protein,CDR3 DNA
TRBJ1-2,TRBD1,many,TRBV7-2,CASSLGQGPDTF,TGTGCCAGCAGCTTGGGACAGGGGCCAGACACCTTC
TRBJ1-2,-,-,TRBV20-1,CSATCPPPNYGYTF,TGCAGTGCTACTTGTCCCCCGCCTAACTATGGCTACACCTTC
TRBJ2-3,-,many,TRBV5-1,CASSLATGVFTDTQYF,TGCGCCAGCAGCTTGGCCACGGGAGTGTTCACAGATACGCAGTATTTT
TRBJ2-1,-,many,TRBV20-1,CSVNSRLGQNEQFF,TGCAGTGTTAATTCGAGACTAGGTCAAAATGAGCAGTTCTTC
TRBJ1-5,-,few,TRBV11-2,CASSLDRGRPHYSNQPQHF,TGTGCCAGCAGCTTAGATCGAGGCAGACCCCATTATAGCAATCAGCCCCAGCATTTT
TRBJ2-1,-,many,TRBV9,CASSGLVDEQFF,TGTGCCAGCAGCGGTCTAGTGGACGAGCAGTTCTTC
TRBJ1-6,-,many,TRBV10-3,CAITQDSGNSPLHF,TGTGCCATCACCCAGGACAGTGGGAATTCACCCCTCCACTTT
TRBJ2-3,-,many,TRBV12-3/TRBV12-4,CASSHREPQDTQYF,TGTGCCAGCAGTCACCGGGAGCCTCAGGATACGCAGTATTTT
TRBJ2-1,TRBD2,-,TRBV24-1,CATMGLAGGTLNEQFF,TGTGCCACCATGGGGTTGGCGGGAGGGACTCTCAATGAGCAGTTCTTC
TRBJ2-5,TRBD2,many,TRBV20-1,CSALLAGAETQYF,TGCAGTGCCCTACTAGCGGGAGCAGAGACCCAGTACTTC
TRBJ2-7,TRBD1,many,TRBV5-1,CASSLDGQGLNEQYF,TGCGCCAGCAGCTTGGACGGACAGGGCTTGAACGAGCAGTACTTC
TRBJ2-1,-,many,TRBV11-2,CASSPAGDDEQFF,TGTGCCAGCAGCCCAGCAGGGGACGATGAGCAGTTCTTC
TRBJ2-1,TRBD2,many,TRBV12-3/TRBV12-4,CASSSHNILAGGRNEQFF,TGTGCCAGCAGTTCCCATAATATACTAGCGGGAGGGCGCAATGAGCAGTTCTTC
TRBJ2-5,TRBD1,few,TRBV29-1,CSAETGGLGETQYF,TGCAGCGCCGAAACAGGGGGCCTCGGCGAGACCCAGTACTTC
TRBJ1-5,TRBD1,many,TRBV27,CASSVPGGPQHF,TGTGCCAGCAGTGTCCCAGGGGGGCCCCAGCATTTT
TRBJ2-1,-,many,TRBV27,CASARGGDEQFF,TGTGCCAGCGCCAGGGGGGGCGATGAGCAGTTCTTC
TRBJ2-4,TRBD2,few,TRBV6-1,CASRARGGLAKNIQYF,TGTGCCAGCAGGGCCCGGGGGGGCCTAGCCAAAAACATTCAGTACTTC
TRBJ2-1,-,many,TRBV9,CASSVGGGGGNEQFF,TGTGCCAGCAGCGTAGGGGGAGGGGGTGGCAATGAGCAGTTCTTC
TRBJ1-5,-,few,TRBV7-9,CASSLDGGGQPQHF,TGTGCCAGCAGCTTAGATGGGGGGGGTCAGCCCCAGCATTTT
TRBJ2-3,TRBD1,-,TRBV29-1,CSVPGQGADTQYF,TGCAGCGTCCCGGGACAGGGGGCAGATACGCAGTATTTT
TRBJ2-1,TRBD2,-,TRBV4-3,CASSQCELAGPLHYNEQFF,TGCGCCAGCAGCCAATGCGAACTAGCGGGCCCCCTCCACTACAATGAGCAGTTCTTC
TRBJ1-5,-,-,TRBV12-3/TRBV12-4,CASSLQVRRPQHF,TGTGCCAGCAGTTTGCAAGTGAGGAGGCCCCAGCATTTT
TRBJ2-1,-,many,TRBV7-9,CASSPRAGLGTEQFF,TGTGCCAGCAGCCCTCGGGCAGGGCTTGGGACTGAGCAGTTCTTC
TRBJ2-1,-,many,TRBV25-1,CASSEYVAANNEQFF,TGTGCCAGCAGTGAATATGTCGCAGCCAACAATGAGCAGTTCTTC
TRBJ2-1,-,many,TRBV24-1,CATSVSGSSNEQFF,TGTGCCACCAGTGTCTCCGGGAGCAGCAATGAGCAGTTCTTC
TRBJ2-7,-,many,TRBV4-1,CASSLRFGTKGEQYF,TGCGCCAGCAGCCTACGATTCGGGACAAAGGGCGAGCAGTACTTC
TRBJ2-5,TRBD2,few,TRBV5-1,CASSFSSGAFQETQYF,TGCGCCAGCAGCTTTTCTAGCGGGGCCTTTCAAGAGACCCAGTACTTC
TRBJ2-1,-,many,TRBV12-3/TRBV12-4,CASSPRETPYNEQFF,TGTGCCAGCAGTCCAAGGGAGACCCCCTACAATGAGCAGTTCTTC
TRBJ2-1,-,-,TRBV18,CASSLGAGAVSLRYNEQFF,TGTGCCAGCTCCCTTGGCGCGGGGGCTGTCTCCCTTAGATACAATGAGCAGTTCTTC
TRBJ2-4,-,many,TRBV4-3,CASSASLAKNIQYF,TGCGCCAGCTCAGCCTCTCTAGCCAAAAACATTCAGTACTTC
TRBJ2-3,-,many,TRBV29-1,CSVPPGGTDTQYF,TGCAGCGTCCCGCCGGGCGGAACAGATACGCAGTATTTT
TRBJ1-1,-,many,TRBV30,CAWSQGMGGTEAFF,TGTGCCTGGAGCCAGGGGATGGGGGGGACTGAAGCTTTCTTT
TRBJ2-3,-,many,TRBV7-2,CASAIQANGADTQYF,TGTGCCAGCGCAATCCAGGCCAACGGGGCAGATACGCAGTATTTT
TRBJ2-3,-,many,TRBV27,CASSGQGTQYF,TGTGCCAGCAGTGGGCAGGGTACGCAGTATTTT